One sample yielded the 8 T cell receptor beta chains listed below, sequenced in a study of ipilimumab plus nivolumab after autologous stem cell transplantation. Produced via immunoSEQ multiplex PCR; TCRdb's table is partial and in-frame only. The repertoire holds roughly 86,000 clones, with about 83% as singletons. The source was PBMCs, collected in a trial of ipilimumab plus nivolumab as post-transplant consolidation. These TCRs come from a male donor with diffuse large B-cell lymphoma.

This clone occurred a few times. J is TRBJ2-7 and V is TRBV9; D tentatively reads TRBD1 or TRBD2 (5 bases each). CDR1 and CDR2 (germline): SGDLS, YYNGEE. V lost 3 bases and J lost 0, with 10 bases in between. This CDR3 has 14 amino acids. The CDR3 DNA follows: TGTGCCAGCAGCGCCGGGACCGACTCCTACGAGCAGTACTTC. The encoded protein is CASSAGTDSYEQYF.

The J gene is TRBJ1-4, the V gene TRBV2; D is unresolved. The CDR3 is 12 residues long. Trimming removed 7 bases at V and 8 bases at J, with 11 bases between. Germline CDR1 is SNHLY and CDR2 is FYNNEI. The CDR3 region has the DNA TGTGCCAGCAACGTTAACGGGGAAAAACTGTTTTTT. Amino acids: CASNVNGEKLFF.

V gene TRBV6-5 combines with J gene TRBJ1-3; 8 bases are a match to TRBD1. The CDR3 is made up of 16 amino acids. CDR1 is MNHEY, CDR2 SVGAGI, per germline. V was clipped by 0 bases and J by 2 bases; unmatched bases: 3. The CDR3 region is CASSYSRQGTGNTIYF. In DNA form, the CDR3 reads TGTGCCAGCAGTTACTCGCGACAGGGGACTGGAAACACCATATATTTT.

V is TRBV30 and J is TRBJ1-2, with 7 bases identical to TRBD1. The CDR3 is 14 residues long. V lost 6 bases to trimming and J lost 1 base; unmatched junction nucleotides: 8. Germline V gives CDR1 GTSNPN, CDR2 SVGIG (reference sequence). The CDR3 region is CACRRDSLNYGYTF. CDR3 DNA: TGTGCCTGCCGCCGGGACAGTCTTAACTATGGCTACACCTTC. Full variable domain (rest looked up from reference TRBV30 and TRBJ1-2): SQTIHQWPATLVQPVGSPLSLECTVEGTSNPNLYWYRQAAGRGLQLLFYSVGIGQISSEVPQNLSASRPQDRQFILSSKKLLLSDSGFYLCACRRDSLNYGYTFGSGTRLTVV.

As regards this clone: The same CDR3 can be traced to other DNA sequences in this sample. This chain connects TRBV2 to TRBJ1-5, with 8 bases aligning to TRBD1. The germline V gene has CDR1 SNHLY and CDR2 FYNNEI. The CDR3 extends over 14 amino acids. Trimming cost V 4 bases and J 2 bases; bases outside gene matches: 1. CDR3 sequence: CASSAGGGNQPQHF. DNA of the CDR3: TGTGCCAGCAGTGCAGGGGGCGGCAATCAGCCCCAGCATTTT. The full variable domain, rest sourced from reference TRBV2 and TRBJ1-5, is EPEVTQTPSHQVTQMGQEVILRCVPISNHLYFYWYRQILGQKVEFLVSFYNNEISEKSEIFDDQFSVERPDGSNFTLKIRSTKLEDSAMYFCASSAGGGNQPQHFGDGTRLSIL.

This clone was counted a single time. This chain links TRBV18 with TRBJ2-4, with 7 bases matching TRBD1. This CDR3 comprises 15 residues. V shed 2 bases, J shed 2 bases, and the junction held 3 bases outside the gene matches. Germline CDR1 is KGHSH and CDR2 is LQKENI. The CDR3, as DNA: TGTGCCAGCTCACCAGAAGGGGGCACCAAAAACATTCAGTACTTC. Translating gives CASSPEGGTKNIQYF.

CDR3 bases: TGCGCCAGCAGCCCCTCGCGGGAGGGATATCACTCTGGAAACACCATATATTTT. The encoded protein is CASSPSREGYHSGNTIYF. This chain joins TRBV4-1 and TRBJ1-3; D not certain. The germline CDR1 and CDR2 sequences are MGHRA and YSYEKL. V was shortened by 4 bases and J by 0 bases, with 19 bases between the two germline ends. The CDR3 loop spans 18 amino acids.

The chain employs TRBV7-3 and TRBJ2-2; 8 bases fit TRBD2. There are 15 residues in the CDR3. Germline V gene sequence: CDR1 SGHTA, CDR2 FQGTGA. The V gene end was trimmed by 5 bases and the J gene end by 0 bases; junction bases not matched to a gene: 2. CDR3 nucleotides: TGTGCCAGCAGCACGGGACTAGCGAACACCGGGGAGCTGTTTTTT. It yields the protein CASSTGLANTGELFF.